This is a list of T cell receptor beta chains from one sample in a study of T cell repertoires in cytomegalovirus infection. From the reads, TCRdb called clonotypes with MiXCR, one entry per CDR3 protein. The sample has about 360,000 distinct CDR3 sequences; less than 20% are singletons. Input material: PBMCs. These receptors were taken from a human donor in good health (CMV status not recorded). Some clones in this sample may be carry-over from other donors' samples. Each CDR3 is given with its conserved first and last residue. Fields, in order: J gene, V gene, D gene, clone size, CDR3 DNA, CDR3 protein. D genes are given only for firm matches. A clone size is listed for some rows: how often the clone was seen (once, few, many), or a class if it is expanded.

j_gene: TRBJ2-7; v_gene: TRBV18; d_gene: TRBD1; abundance: -; CDR3nt: TGTGCCAGCTCACCAACAGGGGGCCACGAGCAGTACTTC; CDR3aa: CASSPTGGHEQYF
j_gene: TRBJ2-1; v_gene: TRBV19; d_gene: -; abundance: few; CDR3nt: TGTGCCAGTAGTATACGCCTAGCCGACGAGAGGCCCTACAATGAGCAGTTCTTC; CDR3aa: CASSIRLADERPYNEQFF
j_gene: TRBJ1-2; v_gene: TRBV27; d_gene: -; abundance: -; CDR3nt: TGTGCCAGCAGTTTCTCGGGGGGTCTCCTGGTCGGTTATGGCTACACCTTC; CDR3aa: CASSFSGGLLVGYGYTF
j_gene: TRBJ2-5; v_gene: TRBV12-3/TRBV12-4; d_gene: -; abundance: -; CDR3nt: TGTGCCAGCAGTTACAGGGATACGGAGACCCAGTACTTC; CDR3aa: CASSYRDTETQYF
j_gene: TRBJ2-1; v_gene: TRBV13; d_gene: TRBD2; abundance: -; CDR3nt: TGTGCCAGCAGCTCGTTCGGACTAGCGGGAGGGGTGCAGTTCTTC; CDR3aa: CASSSFGLAGGVQFF
j_gene: TRBJ1-1; v_gene: TRBV7-8; d_gene: -; abundance: many; CDR3nt: TGTGCCAGCAGCTTAAACGGGAACACTGAAGCTTTCTTT; CDR3aa: CASSLNGNTEAFF
j_gene: TRBJ1-1; v_gene: TRBV5-1; d_gene: -; abundance: -; CDR3nt: TGCGCCAGCAGCTTGTCCCCGAGGGATGATACTGAAGCTTTCTTT; CDR3aa: CASSLSPRDDTEAFF
j_gene: TRBJ1-1; v_gene: TRBV28; d_gene: -; abundance: -; CDR3nt: TGTGCCAGCATTCCAGGACAGATGAACACTGAAGCTTTCTTT; CDR3aa: CASIPGQMNTEAFF
j_gene: TRBJ2-3; v_gene: TRBV4-3; d_gene: TRBD2; abundance: few; CDR3nt: TGCGCCAGCAGCCAAGGGGCGGGAGTTGCAGATACGCAGTATTTT; CDR3aa: CASSQGAGVADTQYF
j_gene: TRBJ1-2; v_gene: TRBV12-3/TRBV12-4; d_gene: -; abundance: -; CDR3nt: TGTGCCAGCAGTTCGGGGCTACGGGGCTACACCTTC; CDR3aa: CASSSGLRGYTF
j_gene: TRBJ1-1; v_gene: TRBV18; d_gene: -; abundance: -; CDR3nt: TGTGCCAGCACTAAAACGAAGAACACTGAAGCTTTCTTT; CDR3aa: CASTKTKNTEAFF
j_gene: TRBJ1-5; v_gene: TRBV7-2; d_gene: -; abundance: many; CDR3nt: TGTGCCAGCAGCTTAGTTGTGGGAGGGACTCAGCCCCAGCATTTT; CDR3aa: CASSLVVGGTQPQHF
j_gene: TRBJ1-1; v_gene: TRBV12-3/TRBV12-4; d_gene: TRBD1; abundance: -; CDR3nt: TGTGCCAGCAGTTTGTCGTTAGGGACAGGGAACACTGAAGCTTTCTTT; CDR3aa: CASSLSLGTGNTEAFF
j_gene: TRBJ2-5; v_gene: TRBV12-3/TRBV12-4; d_gene: -; abundance: -; CDR3nt: TGTGCCAGCAGTTTATCCCTAGCGAAGGGGCAAGAGACCCAGTACTTC; CDR3aa: CASSLSLAKGQETQYF
j_gene: TRBJ2-7; v_gene: TRBV11-2; d_gene: TRBD1; abundance: once; CDR3nt: TGTGCCAGCAGGACCCTAAGGGGGCACGAGCAGCACTTC; CDR3aa: CASRTLRGHEQHF
j_gene: TRBJ2-3; v_gene: TRBV7-2; d_gene: TRBD2; abundance: few; CDR3nt: TGTGCCAGCAGCTTAGGAACTAGCGGGACCGGAGGCACAGATACGCAGTATTTT; CDR3aa: CASSLGTSGTGGTDTQYF
j_gene: TRBJ2-7; v_gene: TRBV4-2; d_gene: -; abundance: few; CDR3nt: TGTGCCAGCAGCCGAGGGCGACAGCCCTACGAGCAGTACTTC; CDR3aa: CASSRGRQPYEQYF
j_gene: TRBJ1-1; v_gene: TRBV30; d_gene: -; abundance: -; CDR3nt: TGTGCCTGGAGTAGAGAGTGGTACACTGAAGCTTTCTTT; CDR3aa: CAWSREWYTEAFF
j_gene: TRBJ1-4; v_gene: TRBV6-1; d_gene: TRBD1; abundance: -; CDR3nt: TGTGCCAGCAGTACCCGACAGGGTCGCCACGCAACTAATGAAAAACTGTTTTTT; CDR3aa: CASSTRQGRHATNEKLFF
j_gene: TRBJ2-5; v_gene: TRBV12-5; d_gene: -; abundance: few; CDR3nt: TGTGCTAGTGGTCCTGATAGGCAAGAGACCCAGTACTTC; CDR3aa: CASGPDRQETQYF
j_gene: TRBJ1-1; v_gene: TRBV10-3; d_gene: -; abundance: few; CDR3nt: TGTGCCATCAGCTATGGGGGAGCCATGAACACTGAAGCTTTCTTT; CDR3aa: CAISYGGAMNTEAFF
j_gene: TRBJ2-1; v_gene: TRBV7-2; d_gene: TRBD2; abundance: -; CDR3nt: TGTGCCAGCAGCTTGGTTCCGGGGGGGCTGGGGGGGGGGGCGGAGTACAATGAGCAGTTCTTC; CDR3aa: CASSLVPGGLGGGAEYNEQFF
j_gene: TRBJ1-1; v_gene: TRBV30; d_gene: -; abundance: -; CDR3nt: TGTGCGTGGGCAAGATTGAACACTGAAGCTTTCTTT; CDR3aa: CAWARLNTEAFF
j_gene: TRBJ2-5; v_gene: TRBV7-9; d_gene: TRBD2; abundance: many; CDR3nt: TGTGCCAGCAGCTTAGGGACTAGCGACGGGAGAGAGACCCAGTACTTC; CDR3aa: CASSLGTSDGRETQYF
j_gene: TRBJ2-1; v_gene: TRBV7-6; d_gene: -; abundance: -; CDR3nt: TGTGCCAGCAGCTTAGCTAGCCCTACCTACAATGAGCAGTTCTTC; CDR3aa: CASSLASPTYNEQFF
j_gene: TRBJ2-2; v_gene: TRBV7-6; d_gene: -; abundance: few; CDR3nt: TGTGCCAGCAGCTTAGTCGGGGATCCGAACACCGGGGAGCTGTTTTTT; CDR3aa: CASSLVGDPNTGELFF
j_gene: TRBJ2-3; v_gene: TRBV7-6; d_gene: TRBD1; abundance: few; CDR3nt: TGTGCCAGCAGCGTTGCGACAGGGGCGGCGGCTACGCAGTATTTT; CDR3aa: CASSVATGAAATQYF
j_gene: TRBJ2-3; v_gene: TRBV18; d_gene: TRBD2; abundance: -; CDR3nt: TGTGCCAGCTCGTCGACTAGCGGGAATGTCCCAGATACGCAGTATTTT; CDR3aa: CASSSTSGNVPDTQYF
j_gene: TRBJ2-3; v_gene: TRBV20-1; d_gene: -; abundance: -; CDR3nt: TGCAGTGCCTACGACAGGAGATCTAGCACAGATACGCAGTATTTT; CDR3aa: CSAYDRRSSTDTQYF
j_gene: TRBJ1-2; v_gene: TRBV18; d_gene: TRBD1; abundance: -; CDR3nt: TGTGCCAGCTCACCAGGAGGGGGCCTTTACTATGGCTACACCTTC; CDR3aa: CASSPGGGLYYGYTF
j_gene: TRBJ2-1; v_gene: TRBV12-3/TRBV12-4; d_gene: -; abundance: many; CDR3nt: TGTGCCAGCAGGTCGGGTGGGGTGAATGAGCAGTTCTTC; CDR3aa: CASRSGGVNEQFF
j_gene: TRBJ1-3; v_gene: TRBV27; d_gene: TRBD1; abundance: few; CDR3nt: TGTGCCAGCAGTCGTTACAGGGGGGGGAACACCATATATTTT; CDR3aa: CASSRYRGGNTIYF
j_gene: TRBJ1-2; v_gene: TRBV28; d_gene: TRBD1; abundance: many; CDR3nt: TGTGCCAGCAGTTTATTGACAGGGGGCTACACCTTC; CDR3aa: CASSLLTGGYTF
j_gene: TRBJ1-1; v_gene: TRBV14; d_gene: -; abundance: few; CDR3nt: TGTGCCAGCAGTCCTCCAGTGGGGGAATCGATCAACACTGAAGCTTTCTTT; CDR3aa: CASSPPVGESINTEAFF
j_gene: TRBJ1-5; v_gene: TRBV28; d_gene: -; abundance: few; CDR3nt: TGTGCCAGCAGTTTTGCAGGGTACGGAAATCAGCCCCAGCATTTT; CDR3aa: CASSFAGYGNQPQHF
j_gene: TRBJ1-5; v_gene: TRBV19; d_gene: TRBD1; abundance: -; CDR3nt: TGTGCCAGTAGTAACCTTCGACAGGGATTGGGTCAGCCCCAGCATTTT; CDR3aa: CASSNLRQGLGQPQHF
j_gene: TRBJ2-3; v_gene: TRBV7-8; d_gene: -; abundance: many; CDR3nt: TGTGCCAGCAGCTTAGGTGTCTTGGCGGCCAGCACAGATACGCAGTATTTT; CDR3aa: CASSLGVLAASTDTQYF
j_gene: TRBJ2-3; v_gene: TRBV7-2; d_gene: TRBD1; abundance: many; CDR3nt: TGTGCCAGCAGCCGGGACAGGGGCACAGATACGCAGTATTTT; CDR3aa: CASSRDRGTDTQYF
j_gene: TRBJ1-1; v_gene: TRBV12-3/TRBV12-4; d_gene: -; abundance: few; CDR3nt: TGTGCCAGCAGTCAAAATGGAGGAAACACTGAAGCTTTCTTT; CDR3aa: CASSQNGGNTEAFF
j_gene: TRBJ1-3; v_gene: TRBV7-2; d_gene: -; abundance: many; CDR3nt: TGTGCCAGCAGCCCGGGACACTTAAACACCATATATTTT; CDR3aa: CASSPGHLNTIYF